This T cell receptor beta chain is drawn from a study of blood T cell repertoires in COVID-19. The overall study: Sources were T cells, B-cell-depleted T cells, or PBMCs; the material itself was cDNA or gDNA.

TCRdb's copy holds only in-frame clones and misses some; the assay was immunoSEQ multiplex PCR. The sample lists about 300,000 clones, 70% to 90% occurring once. This CDR3 comprises 15 residues. The V gene lost 3 bases and the J gene lost 0 bases, with 11 bases spanning the gap. Germline V CDR1 and CDR2: PRHDT, FYEKMQ (reference sequence). During active infection, Seattle patients enrolled and were then monitored through disease. The sample taken for sequencing was peripheral blood. This sequence joins TRBV13 and TRBJ1-1; D is uncertain. The source is a woman aged 45 to 65 with COVID-19, enrolled during active disease. DNA for the CDR3: TGTGCCAGCAGCTTGAGCGGCAGACTGAACACTGAAGCTTTCTTT. Amino acids: CASSLSGRLNTEAFF.